These 17 T cell receptor beta chains came from one sample sequenced in a study of T cells after somatic rescue of genetic block. This table comes from immunoSEQ multiplex PCR, and its TCRdb copy is limited to in-frame clones, with some not included. This sample has around 67,000 clones, with roughly 88% found just once. Sequenced material: peripheral blood mononuclear cells (PBMCs). The receptors were gathered from a man aged 25-45 years.

The rearrangement links TRBV18 to TRBJ2-4; D gene uncertain. Germline V gives CDR1 KGHSH, CDR2 LQKENI. There are 18 residues in the CDR3. V lost 2 bases and J lost 1, with 18 bases in between. CDR3 loop: CASSPTAGTFGAKNIQYF. In DNA form, the CDR3 reads TGTGCCAGCTCACCAACGGCTGGCACCTTTGGGGCCAAAAACATTCAGTACTTC. The variable domain in full, completed from reference TRBV18 and TRBJ2-4, reads NAGVMQNPRHLVRRRGQEARLRCSPMKGHSHVYWYRQLPEEGLKFMVYLQKENIIDESGMPKERFSAEFPKEGPSILRIQQVVRGDSAAYFCASSPTAGTFGAKNIQYFGAGTRLSVL.

V and J are TRBV5-1 and TRBJ2-2; 9 nucleotides line up with TRBD2. Germline CDR1 SGHRS, CDR2 YFSETQ. Trimming cost V 2 bases and J 9 bases; bases outside gene matches: 2. The CDR3 has 13 residues. DNA of the CDR3: TGCGCCAGCAGCTTAGCGGGGGGCCGGGAGCTGTTTTTT. This translates into CASSLAGGRELFF.

The J gene is TRBJ2-5, the V gene TRBV30; TRBD1 matches at 8 bases. The better agreement between TRBJ2-7 and the DNA end casts doubt on the J call. The CDR3 consists of 15 residues. CDR1 and CDR2 from the germline V gene are GTSNPN and SVGIG (reference sequence). CDR3 in amino acids: CAWSVGQAHSYEQYF. The CDR3 DNA reads TGTGCCTGGAGTGTGGGACAGGCCCACTCCTACGAGCAGTACTTC.

The genes are TRBV5-1 and TRBJ2-2, with D tentatively TRBD1 (6 bases). This CDR3 has 15 amino acids. Germline V gene lookup returns CDR1 SGHRS and CDR2 YFSETQ. Trimming shortened V by 0 bases and J by 4 bases, and 10 bases separated the two germline ends. CDR3 nucleotide sequence: TGCGCCAGCAGCTTGGATTGGGGGCGCACCGGGGAGCTGTTTTTT. Amino acid sequence: CASSLDWGRTGELFF.

V gene TRBV4-2 combines with J gene TRBJ2-7; D call uncertain. From germline, CDR1 is LGHNA and CDR2 YNFKEQ. The CDR3 contains 12 residues. The germline V and J ends were trimmed by 4 bases and 5 bases, with 9 bases remaining between them. In DNA form, the CDR3 reads TGTGCCAGCAGCCTCAACAGAAACGAGCAGTACTTC. Translated, it gives CASSLNRNEQYF.

The chain carries TRBV6-5 and TRBJ1-1; possibly TRBD1 for D (6 bases). Germline V gives CDR1 MNHEY, CDR2 SVGAGI. Trimming stripped 6 bases from V and 4 bases from J, with 12 bases between. This CDR3 region has 13 residues. The CDR3 coding sequence is TGTGCCAGCAGACTCAGGGGATCCACTGAAGCTTTCTTT. Its translation: CASRLRGSTEAFF.

Comment on this clone: Other DNA sequences in this sample translate to the same CDR3. This chain uses TRBV6-5 with TRBJ1-1; the match to TRBD1 covers 7 bases. Germline loops: CDR1 MNHEY, CDR2 SVGAGI. This CDR3 is built from 15 residues. V shed 6 bases, J shed 4 bases, and the junction held 11 bases outside the gene matches. The CDR3 DNA reads as TGTGCCAGCAGATCGCGACAGGGAGGGGGCACTGAAGCTTTCTTT. This encodes CASRSRQGGGTEAFF.

The rearrangement uses TRBV25-1 and TRBJ1-2; perhaps TRBD1 as D (6 bases). Looked up from germline, CDR1 is MGHDK and CDR2 is SYGVNS. The CDR3 has 14 amino acids. V gave up 3 bases and J gave up 6 bases, with 14 bases separating them. CDR3: CASSDRRQVHGYTF. The DNA of the CDR3 is TGTGCCAGCAGTGATCGAAGACAGGTCCATGGCTACACCTTC.

The chain employs TRBV7-9 and TRBJ2-7; TRBD1 agrees at 9 bases. The trim removed 5 bases at V and 5 bases at J, leaving 7 bases unmatched. This CDR3 region has 14 residues. The germline gives CDR1 SEHNR, CDR2 FQNEAQ (reference sequence). This CDR3 reads CASSLPGQGNEQYF. DNA of the CDR3: TGTGCCAGCAGCCTCCCGGGACAGGGAAACGAGCAGTACTTC.

The chain carries TRBV7-9 and TRBJ2-3; D may be TRBD2 (5 bases). This CDR3 contains 15 residues. The V end was cut by 1 base, the J end by 1 base, with 9 bases between. CDR1 is SEHNR and CDR2 is FQNEAQ in the germline V gene (reference sequence). CDR3 DNA sequence: TGTGCCAGCAGCTTAGGGGTTAGCGGCACAGATACGCAGTATTTT. This translates into CASSLGVSGTDTQYF.

The chain combines TRBV19 with TRBJ2-3, with TRBD2 matching over 15 bases. V was pared by 3 bases and J by 8 bases, with 0 bases of the junction left unmatched. The CDR3 has 14 amino acids. Germline lookup yields CDR1 LNHDA and CDR2 SQIVND (reference sequence). The DNA for the CDR3 is TGTGCCAGTAGTATGGGACTAGCGGGGGGTACGCAGTATTTT. Amino acid sequence: CASSMGLAGGTQYF.

The rearrangement joins TRBV19 to TRBJ2-1; D remains unclear. The V gene's germline CDR1 is LNHDA and CDR2 SQIVND (reference sequence). Trimming removed 4 bases at V and 2 bases at J, with 15 bases between. This CDR3 has 16 amino acids. CDR3: CASSTPGRVTYNEQFF. The CDR3 DNA reads as TGTGCCAGTAGTACCCCGGGTAGAGTCACCTACAATGAGCAGTTCTTC.

V usage is TRBV5-1 and J usage is TRBJ2-6; 7 positions match TRBD1. J lost 0 bases, V lost 4 bases, and 4 bases had no gene match. This CDR3 is built from 16 residues. Germline V CDR1 and CDR2: SGHRS, YFSETQ. CDR3: CASSLGTVSGANVLTF. CDR3 in DNA: TGCGCCAGCAGCCTTGGGACAGTCTCTGGGGCCAACGTCCTGACTTTC. The full variable domain, its missing parts supplied by reference TRBV5-1 and TRBJ2-6, is KAGVTQTPRYLIKTRGQQVTLSCSPISGHRSVSWYQQTPGQGLQFLFEYFSETQRNKGNFPGRFSGRQFSNSRSEMNVSTLELGDSALYLCASSLGTVSGANVLTFGAGSRLTVL.

The count of this clone is one. The V and J genes are TRBV5-4 and TRBJ2-3; the match to TRBD2 covers 16 bases. From germline, CDR1 is SGHNT and CDR2 YYREEE (reference sequence). With 4 bases clipped from V and 2 bases from J, the junction kept 4 bases outside the gene matches. The length of the CDR3 is 17 residues. The CDR3 protein is CASSLGTSGGVTDTQYF. DNA for the CDR3: TGTGCCAGCAGCCTGGGGACTAGCGGGGGGGTCACAGATACGCAGTATTTT.

The chain couples TRBV5-1 to TRBJ2-5, with D unclear. Trimming took off 4 bases at V and 4 bases at J, with 8 bases between the two ends. Germline V CDR1 and CDR2: SGHRS, YFSETQ. The CDR3 runs to 12 residues. DNA for the CDR3: TGCGCCAGCAGCGAAAAGAGAGAGACCCAGTACTTC. This sequence encodes CASSEKRETQYF.

The chain employs TRBV18 and TRBJ2-5, with TRBD1 as a possible D gene (5 bases). The CDR3 is made up of 14 amino acids. Looked up from germline, CDR1 is KGHSH and CDR2 is LQKENI. V was shortened by 0 bases and J by 3 bases, with 8 bases between the two germline ends. The CDR3 DNA is TGTGCCAGCTCACCACCGGCAGGGAAAGAGACCCAGTACTTC. Translation: CASSPPAGKETQYF.

The rearrangement joins TRBV30 to TRBJ2-7; D gene uncertain. The CDR3 is 14 amino acids. V dropped 0 bases and J dropped 2 bases, with 11 bases sitting between them. Germline CDR1 is GTSNPN and CDR2 is SVGIG (reference sequence). In DNA, the CDR3 is TGTGCCTGGAGTGTAGGTGTAACCCCCTACGAGCAGTACTTC. This gives the protein CAWSVGVTPYEQYF. The full variable domain, with the rest looked up from reference TRBV30 and TRBJ2-7, is SQTIHQWPATLVQPVGSPLSLECTVEGTSNPNLYWYRQAAGRGLQLLFYSVGIGQISSEVPQNLSASRPQDRQFILSSKKLLLSDSGFYLCAWSVGVTPYEQYFGPGTRLTVT.